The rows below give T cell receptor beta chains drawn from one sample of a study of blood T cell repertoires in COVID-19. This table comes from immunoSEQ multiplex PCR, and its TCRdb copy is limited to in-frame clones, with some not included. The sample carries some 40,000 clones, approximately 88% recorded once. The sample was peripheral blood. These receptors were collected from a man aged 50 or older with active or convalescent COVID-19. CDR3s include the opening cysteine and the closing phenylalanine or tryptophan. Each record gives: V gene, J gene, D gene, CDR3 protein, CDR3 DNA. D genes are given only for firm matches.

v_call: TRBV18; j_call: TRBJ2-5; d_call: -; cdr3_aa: CASSSGETQYF; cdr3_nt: TGTGCCAGCTCATCCGGGGAGACCCAGTACTTC
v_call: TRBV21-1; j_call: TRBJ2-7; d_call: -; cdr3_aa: CASTKGGVQYF; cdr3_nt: TGTGCCAGCACGAAAGGGGGCGTTCAATACTTC
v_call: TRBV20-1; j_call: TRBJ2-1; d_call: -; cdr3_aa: CSASNGNEQFF; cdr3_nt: TGCAGTGCTAGTAACGGGAATGAGCAGTTCTTC
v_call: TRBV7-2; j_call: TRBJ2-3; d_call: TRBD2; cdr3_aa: CASSLTSGEADTQYF; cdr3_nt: TGTGCCAGCAGCTTGACTAGCGGGGAGGCAGATACGCAGTATTTT
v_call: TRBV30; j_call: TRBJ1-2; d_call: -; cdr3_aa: CAWSVLTTNYGYTF; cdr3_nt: TGTGCCTGGAGTGTCTTGACAACCAACTATGGCTACACCTTC
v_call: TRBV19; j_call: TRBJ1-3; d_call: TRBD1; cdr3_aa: CASSKTGVGNTIYF; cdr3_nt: TGTGCCAGTAGTAAAACAGGGGTTGGAAACACCATATATTTT
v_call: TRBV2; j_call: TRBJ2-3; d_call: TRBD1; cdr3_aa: CASRDRTDTQYF; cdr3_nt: TGTGCCAGCAGGGACAGGACAGATACGCAGTATTTT
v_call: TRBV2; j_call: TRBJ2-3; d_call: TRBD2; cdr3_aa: CASRRTSGGTDTQYF; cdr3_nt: TGTGCCAGCAGGAGGACTAGCGGGGGCACAGATACGCAGTATTTT
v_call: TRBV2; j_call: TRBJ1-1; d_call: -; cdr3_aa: CASSEWALAFF; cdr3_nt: TGTGCCAGCAGTGAGTGGGCGTTAGCTTTCTTT
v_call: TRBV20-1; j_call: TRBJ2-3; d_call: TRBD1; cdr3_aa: CSASGGQGEDTQYF; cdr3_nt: TGCAGTGCGAGTGGTGGACAGGGGGAAGATACGCAGTATTTT
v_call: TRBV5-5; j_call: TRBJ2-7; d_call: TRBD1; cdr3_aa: CASSLVAGGYYEQYF; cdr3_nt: TGTGCCAGCAGCTTGGTGGCAGGGGGCTACTACGAGCAGTACTTC